The clone carrying this T cell receptor beta chain turned up a few times. The data stem from a study of blood T cell repertoires in COVID-19. Overall study: The United States, Italy and Spain were the sources of the acute and convalescent COVID-19 samples. T cells, B-cell-depleted T cells, or PBMCs supplied cDNA or gDNA.

As handled by the study authors: Estimation of nucleated cell counts was performed using reference gene primer amplification. TCRdb's table, derived via immunoSEQ multiplex PCR, lists solely in-frame clones and lacks some. The DNA was the basis for D and trimming; V, J and clone size are from that table. Of under 200,000 clones listed, about four fifths are singletons. The germline CDR1 and CDR2 sequences are MNHNY and SVGAGI (reference sequence). This CDR3 has 16 amino acids. Deletions cut 2 bases from V and 3 bases from J, with 14 bases between. Sequences were obtained from peripheral blood. This receptor was obtained from a man between 65 and 85 years old who had recovered from COVID-19. The V gene is TRBV6-6, the J gene TRBJ1-3; D gene unclear. CDR3: CASSYRVGGNGNTIYF. The CDR3 DNA follows: TGTGCCAGCAGTTACCGGGTGGGAGGGAATGGAAACACCATATATTTT.